The sequence of this TCR beta chain was determined in a study of CD8+CD57+ T cells in acquired aplastic anemia. Across the study: DNA from sorted CD4+ and CD8+ cells averaged approximately 2.9 ug. Researchers reported that healthy donors averaged about 10.8 million reads for CD4+ cells. General observations from the study: The study identified roughly 29 CD8+ CDR3 sequences shared by patients and controls.

Germline V lookup: CDR1 DFQATT, CDR2 SNEGSKA (reference sequence). The CDR3 sequence is 14 residues long. V was clipped by 6 bases and J by 8 bases, with 19 bases between them. There are many counts of this clonotype. Antigen specificity is unknown. Genomic DNA acted as the template from which TCR beta VDJ combination and CDR3 sequence profiling were carried out. Via MiXCR, TCRdb re-called the reads, giving one row per CDR3 protein. Of 400,000 to 450,000 distinct CDR3 sequences listed, 65% to 75% are singletons. Input material: sorted CD4+, CD8+, or CD8+CD57+ T cells (not recorded which) from PBMCs. The V call is TRBV20-1, the J call TRBJ1-4; no firm D call. The source of this sequence is a human donor in good health, serving as a control. CDR3 sequence (DNA): TGCAGTGCGGGAGAGGGAGCAGAGCGGGAAAAACTGTTTTTT. This encodes CSAGEGAEREKLFF.